The subject of this entry is one TCR beta chain. The antigen remains unidentified. These data come from a study of beta chain features in type 1 diabetes. Study outcomes and limitations: In every one of the four CD4+ subsets, TCRB CDR3s were moderately but significantly shorter in Type 1 diabetes patients.

The CDR3 consists of 18 residues. Germline CDR1 MGHDK, CDR2 SYGVNS. V was pared by 5 bases and J by 0 bases, with 9 bases of the junction left unmatched. Expressed TCRB transcripts were sequenced, since all the RNA that had been isolated was reverse transcribed. Sequenced by immunoSEQ multiplex PCR; TCRdb stores in-frame clones only, minus some. The sample yields 600,000 to 700,000 clones, 12% seen once. The clonotype originates from a man under 40 with type 1 diabetes. Sequenced input: naive CD4+ T cells from blood. The genes are TRBV25-1 and TRBJ2-6; TRBD1 aligns across 8 bases. The CDR3 reads CASSSTGTGTSGANVLTF. DNA of the CDR3: TGTGCCAGCAGTAGTACCGGGACAGGCACCTCTGGGGCCAACGTCCTGACTTTC.